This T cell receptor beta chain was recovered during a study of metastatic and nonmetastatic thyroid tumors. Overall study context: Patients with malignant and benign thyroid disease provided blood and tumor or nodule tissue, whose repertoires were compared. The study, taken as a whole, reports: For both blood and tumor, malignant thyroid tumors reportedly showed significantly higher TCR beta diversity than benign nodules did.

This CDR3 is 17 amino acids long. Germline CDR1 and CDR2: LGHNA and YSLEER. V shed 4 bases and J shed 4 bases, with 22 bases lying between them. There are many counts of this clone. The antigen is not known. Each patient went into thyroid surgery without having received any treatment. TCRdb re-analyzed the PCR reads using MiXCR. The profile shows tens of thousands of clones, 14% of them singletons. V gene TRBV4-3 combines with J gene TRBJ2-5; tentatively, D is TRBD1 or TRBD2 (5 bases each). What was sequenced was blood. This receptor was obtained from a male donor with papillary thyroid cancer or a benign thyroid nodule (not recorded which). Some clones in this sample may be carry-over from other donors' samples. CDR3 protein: CASSPYLGEGGLETQYF. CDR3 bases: TGCGCCAGCAGCCCTTACTTGGGGGAAGGCGGTCTAGAGACCCAGTACTTC.